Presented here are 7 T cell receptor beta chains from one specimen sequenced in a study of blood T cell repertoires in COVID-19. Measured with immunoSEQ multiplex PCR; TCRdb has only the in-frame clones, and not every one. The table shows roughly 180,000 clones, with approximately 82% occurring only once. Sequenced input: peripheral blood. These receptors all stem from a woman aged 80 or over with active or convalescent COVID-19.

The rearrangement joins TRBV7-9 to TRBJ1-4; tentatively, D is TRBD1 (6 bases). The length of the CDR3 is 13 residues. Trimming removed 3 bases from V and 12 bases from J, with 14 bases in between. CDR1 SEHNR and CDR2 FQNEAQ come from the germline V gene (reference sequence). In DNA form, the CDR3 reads TGTGCCAGCAGCTTTCAGGGGCGGTATGAACTGTTTTTT. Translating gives CASSFQGRYELFF.

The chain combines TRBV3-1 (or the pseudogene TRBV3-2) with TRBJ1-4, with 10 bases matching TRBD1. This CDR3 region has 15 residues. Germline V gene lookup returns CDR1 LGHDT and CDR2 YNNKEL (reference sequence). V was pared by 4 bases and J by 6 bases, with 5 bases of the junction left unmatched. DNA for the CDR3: TGTGCCAGCAGCCGCTGGACAGGGGGTGATGAAAAACTGTTTTTT. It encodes CASSRWTGGDEKLFF.

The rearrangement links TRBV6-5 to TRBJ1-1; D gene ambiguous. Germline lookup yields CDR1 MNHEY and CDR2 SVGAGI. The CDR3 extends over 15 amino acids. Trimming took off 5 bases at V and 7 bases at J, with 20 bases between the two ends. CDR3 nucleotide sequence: TGTGCCAGCAGTCTTCGACATAAAATAGAATATGAAGCTTTCTTT. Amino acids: CASSLRHKIEYEAFF.

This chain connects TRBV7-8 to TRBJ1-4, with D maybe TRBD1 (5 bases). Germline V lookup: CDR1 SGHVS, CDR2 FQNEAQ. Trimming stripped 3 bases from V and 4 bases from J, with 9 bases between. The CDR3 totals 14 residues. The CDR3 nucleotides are TGTGCCAGCAGCTTTGGGGGGGATAATGAAAAACTGTTTTTT. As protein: CASSFGGDNEKLFF.

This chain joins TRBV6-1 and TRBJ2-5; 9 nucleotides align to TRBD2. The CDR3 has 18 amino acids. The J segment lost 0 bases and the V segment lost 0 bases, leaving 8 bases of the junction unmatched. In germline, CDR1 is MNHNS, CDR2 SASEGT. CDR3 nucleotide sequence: TGTGCCAGCAGTGAAGCGGCTAGCGGGGACCGGTACCAAGAGACCCAGTACTTC. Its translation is CASSEAASGDRYQETQYF.

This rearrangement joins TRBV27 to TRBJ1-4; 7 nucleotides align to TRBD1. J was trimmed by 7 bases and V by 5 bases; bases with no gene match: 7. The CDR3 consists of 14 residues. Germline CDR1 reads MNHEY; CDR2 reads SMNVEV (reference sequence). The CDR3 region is CASSRTGVTEKLFF. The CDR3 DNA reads TGTGCCAGCAGTAGGACAGGTGTGACTGAAAAACTGTTTTTT. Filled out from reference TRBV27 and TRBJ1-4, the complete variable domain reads EAQVTQNPRYLITVTGKKLTVTCSQNMNHEYMSWYRQDPGLGLRQIYYSMNVEVTDKGDVPEGYKVSRKEKRNFPLILESPSPNQTSLYFCASSRTGVTEKLFFGSGTQLSVL.

Here the CDR3 reads CASSSSTESRYEQYF. CDR3 nucleotide sequence: TGTGCCAGCAGCTCCTCGACAGAGAGCAGGTACGAGCAGTACTTC. The V gene is TRBV7-9, the J gene TRBJ2-7, with D maybe TRBD1 (5 bases). The length of the CDR3 is 15 residues. Germline V gives CDR1 SEHNR, CDR2 FQNEAQ (reference sequence). With 4 bases removed from V and 4 bases from J, the gap between germline ends came to 17 bases.